Shown below are 17 T cell receptor beta chains from a single sample sequenced in a study of vaccination and CD4 T cells after COVID-19. Their target antigens are unknown. The Oncomine TCR Beta short-read assay sequenced DNA from cultured CD4+ T cells. TCRdb passed the PCR reads through MiXCR, listing each CDR3 protein once. This sample yields 15,000 or so distinct CDR3 sequences, of which about 53% are seen a single time; about 17% belongs to the top ten. Documented treatment: approximately 11-day PBMC culture with coronavirus spike peptide pools or control peptides (ViraFEST assay). The specimen was CD4+ T cells from blood, cultured in vitro. The receptors were gathered from a human donor who had recovered from COVID-19.

This clonotype was found once. The V and J genes are TRBV29-1 and TRBJ1-1; D gene unclear. The germline CDR1 and CDR2 sequences are SQVTM and ANQGSEA. V was trimmed by 3 bases and J by 4 bases, leaving 12 bases between them. This CDR3 has 13 amino acids. The CDR3 is CSVDLGVGTEAFF. CDR3 bases: TGCAGCGTTGATCTGGGTGTGGGCACTGAAGCTTTCTTT.

The chain uses TRBV20-1 and TRBJ2-5; D is unresolved. The CDR3 extends over 14 amino acids. Trimming took off 3 bases at V and 2 bases at J, with 13 bases between the two ends. Germline CDR1 reads DFQATT; CDR2 reads SNEGSKA (reference sequence). The CDR3 loop reads CSARMGVGQETQYF. In DNA, the CDR3 is TGCAGTGCTAGGATGGGCGTGGGGCAAGAGACCCAGTACTTC.

The chain employs TRBV20-1 and TRBJ1-1, with no clear D. V was pared by 3 bases and J by 12 bases, with 14 bases between. Per germline, CDR1 DFQATT and CDR2 SNEGSKA (reference sequence). The CDR3 has 11 amino acids. CDR3 sequence: CSARFARSTFF. In DNA, the CDR3 is TGCAGTGCTAGGTTCGCCCGTTCTACTTTCTTT.

The chain has TRBV6-5 and TRBJ2-2; D is ambiguous. CDR1 and CDR2 from the germline V gene are MNHEY and SVGAGI. V lost 3 bases, J lost 4 bases, and 12 bases lay in between. The CDR3 spans 15 residues. The chain's CDR3 is CASSYSDVGTGELFF. The CDR3 DNA reads as TGTGCCAGCAGTTATTCGGACGTCGGCACCGGGGAGCTGTTTTTT.

This chain joins TRBV11-2 and TRBJ2-3; perhaps TRBD1 as D (6 bases). The CDR3 runs to 14 residues. Germline CDR1 and CDR2: SGHAT and FQNNGV. The V end was cut by 7 bases, the J end by 3 bases, with 14 bases between. CDR3 loop: CASTGDFKTDTQYF. CDR3 DNA sequence: TGTGCCAGCACAGGGGATTTCAAAACAGATACGCAGTATTTT.

This chain uses TRBV15 with TRBJ1-5; 11 bases align to TRBD1. J gave up 2 bases and V 5 bases, and 5 bases lay outside the gene matches. Germline loops: CDR1 LNHNV, CDR2 YYDKDF (reference sequence). The CDR3 is 16 residues long. CDR3 DNA: TGTGCCACCAGCGCTCGGACAGGGGGCGGCAATCAGCCCCAGCATTTT. Translation gives CATSARTGGGNQPQHF.

This clonotype was observed a few times. The J gene is TRBJ1-5, the V gene TRBV20-1; D gene ambiguous. The germline V and J ends were trimmed by 6 bases and 5 bases, with 14 bases remaining between them. The CDR3 sequence is 13 residues long. The germline gives CDR1 DFQATT, CDR2 SNEGSKA (reference sequence). The CDR3 DNA is TGCAGTGCCAACACGGGGTTAGATCAGCCCCAGCATTTT. Encoded protein: CSANTGLDQPQHF.

This clonotype was counted between two and nine times. The CDR3 loop is CASSRLGTLQETQYF. For the CDR3, the DNA is TGTGCCAGCAGTCGCCTGGGGACACTACAAGAGACCCAGTACTTC. The gene calls are TRBV7-3 and TRBJ2-5; D possibly corresponds to TRBD1 (6 bases). V was pared by 6 bases and J by 2 bases, with 16 bases between. The germline V gene has CDR1 SGHTA and CDR2 FQGTGA. This CDR3 is built from 15 residues. Complete variable domain (other parts from reference TRBV7-3 and TRBJ2-5): GAGVSQTPSNKVTEKGKYVELRCDPISGHTALYWYRQSLGQGPEFLIYFQGTGAADDSGLPNDRFFAVRPEGSVSTLKIQRTERGDSAVYLCASSRLGTLQETQYFGPGTRLLVL.

This clonotype has only a few counts. This rearrangement joins TRBV6-1 to TRBJ2-3; 8 bases fit TRBD1. The germline V gene has CDR1 MNHNS and CDR2 SASEGT. V dropped 6 bases and J dropped 1; count of bases not matched to a gene: 9. This CDR3 has 16 residues. CDR3 sequence reads: CASRKGPGQGTDTQYF. DNA of the CDR3: TGTGCCAGCAGAAAGGGCCCGGGACAGGGCACAGATACGCAGTATTTT.

In its sample, this clonotype was seen a few times. The chain employs TRBV2 and TRBJ2-5, with D possibly called TRBD1 or TRBD2 (5 bases each). Between the trimmed V and J ends, which lost 6 bases and 1 base, there was a span of 15 bases. This CDR3 is 15 amino acids long. Germline CDR1 SNHLY, CDR2 FYNNEI. Here the CDR3 DNA reads TGTGCCAGCAGGGGACGCCGGGACCCCCAAGAGACCCAGTACTTC. This encodes CASRGRRDPQETQYF.

V and J are TRBV6-5 and TRBJ1-1, with TRBD1 as a possible D gene (6 bases). The CDR3 has 15 amino acids. CDR1 is MNHEY, CDR2 SVGAGI, per germline. V was trimmed by 0 bases and J by 8 bases, leaving 16 bases between them. The CDR3 loop is CASSYSRQGLGEAFF. The CDR3 DNA is TGTGCCAGCAGTTACTCGAGGCAGGGGTTGGGGGAAGCTTTCTTT.

The V and J genes are TRBV19 and TRBJ2-6; TRBD2 matches at 13 bases. The V and J ends lost 3 bases and 4 bases, in that order; junction bases with no gene match: 6. Per germline, CDR1 LNHDA and CDR2 SQIVND (reference sequence). The CDR3 runs 18 residues. CDR3 DNA sequence: TGTGCCAGTAGTATCCTTCGGACTAGCGGGGGCGGGGCCAACGTCCTGACTTTC. Translation: CASSILRTSGGGANVLTF.

The chain has TRBV7-2 and TRBJ2-4; 7 nucleotides align to TRBD1. CDR1 is SGHTA, CDR2 FQGNSA, per germline. This CDR3 comprises 14 residues. V lost 1 base to trimming and J lost 6 bases; unmatched junction nucleotides: 3. The CDR3 here is CASSLDGQANIQYF. CDR3 DNA: TGTGCCAGCAGCTTAGATGGACAGGCAAACATTCAGTACTTC.

V usage is TRBV20-1 and J usage is TRBJ2-7; TRBD2 matches 9 bases. This CDR3 has 14 residues. Trimming took 3 bases from V and 4 from J; bases not matched to a gene: 7. Germline CDR1 and CDR2: DFQATT and SNEGSKA (reference sequence). In DNA, the CDR3 is TGCAGTGCTAGCTCGAGCGGGGGGATTTACGAGCAGTACTTC. Translated: CSASSSGGIYEQYF.

The rearrangement links TRBV9 to TRBJ2-3, with D hard to call. The germline V gene has CDR1 SGDLS and CDR2 YYNGEE. This CDR3 has 15 amino acids. V was cut by 1 base and J by 6 bases, with 15 bases left in between. CDR3 region: CASSVFPLNPDTQYF. The CDR3 DNA is TGTGCCAGCAGCGTATTCCCACTTAACCCGGATACGCAGTATTTT.

In its sample, this clonotype was seen once. The V call is TRBV7-2, the J call TRBJ2-1, with a tentative D call TRBD2 (6 bases). This CDR3 is built from 14 residues. Germline V gives CDR1 SGHTA, CDR2 FQGNSA. V was shortened by 5 bases and J by 3 bases, with 11 bases between the two germline ends. The CDR3 protein is CASSQTRLYNEQFF. In DNA form, the CDR3 reads TGTGCCAGCAGCCAGACTAGACTCTACAATGAGCAGTTCTTC.

This clonotype was observed a few times. The chain recombines TRBV6-2 or TRBV6-3 with TRBJ1-2, with D possibly matching TRBD1 (5 bases). This CDR3 is 12 amino acids long. Trimming stripped 4 bases from V and 8 bases from J, with 11 bases between. Germline CDR1 is MNHEY and CDR2 is SVGEGT. The CDR3 sequence is CASSWGDRGYTF. The CDR3 nucleotides are TGTGCCAGCAGTTGGGGGGACCGGGGCTACACCTTC.